The sequence of this T cell receptor (beta chain) was determined in a study of OX40 agonist ivuxolimab in advanced cancers. Profiled with immunoSEQ multiplex PCR; TCRdb holds only in-frame clones, not every one. The sample carries over 55,000 clones, more than 85% recorded once. Per germline, CDR1 SGHTA and CDR2 FQGNSA. The CDR3 extends over 14 amino acids. Unmatched junction bases numbered 5, after V lost 6 bases and J lost 4 bases. Sequences were derived from CD4+ or CD8+ T cells sorted from blood, sampled in a trial of the OX40 agonist ivuxolimab. The origin of this receptor is an adult with an advanced solid tumor such as melanoma, head and neck, liver or kidney cancer. The chain is built from TRBV7-2 and TRBJ1-4, with 7 nucleotides matching TRBD1. CDR3 DNA sequence: TGTGCCAGCAGGCTGACAGGGAATAATGAAAAACTGTTTTTT. This gives the protein CASRLTGNNEKLFF.